These 26 T cell receptor beta chains originate from one sample sequenced in a study of graft-versus-host responses after intestinal transplantation. These receptors lack a known antigen. Some clones are missing from TCRdb's copy, which holds only in-frame ones; the method was immunoSEQ multiplex PCR. This sample has fewer than 95,000 clones; about 92% occur once, and the top ten carry about 2%. The specimen comprised unstimulated CD8+ T cells sorted from spleen or lymph node cells, sampled before intestinal transplant. The receptor source for this set is a human donor who received an intestinal transplant.

The chain combines TRBV11-2 with TRBJ2-7; 10 bases align to TRBD1. Germline CDR1 reads SGHAT; CDR2 reads FQNNGV. The CDR3 covers 16 residues. With 5 bases clipped from V and 2 bases from J, the junction kept 9 bases outside the gene matches. DNA of the CDR3: TGTGCCAGCAGCCTTGGGACAGGGGATCTGCCCTACGAGCAGTACTTC. It is translated as CASSLGTGDLPYEQYF.

The J gene is TRBJ2-7, the V gene TRBV7-7; 7 nucleotides line up with TRBD1. Germline V gene sequence: CDR1 SSHAT, CDR2 FNYEAQ (reference sequence). The ends lost 1 base at V and 0 bases at J; junction bases unmatched: 3. The CDR3 length is 15 residues. The CDR3 protein is CASSLDRGPSYEQYF. For the CDR3, the DNA is TGTGCCAGCAGCTTAGACAGGGGACCCTCCTACGAGCAGTACTTC.

This clone has only one observation. The chain is built from TRBV27 and TRBJ2-3; TRBD1 is a possible D gene (5 bases). Deletions cut 6 bases from V and 7 bases from J, with 23 bases between. Germline lookup yields CDR1 MNHEY and CDR2 SMNVEV (reference sequence). This CDR3 region has 16 residues. CDR3 amino acids: CASSYSTERALNTQYF. CDR3 nucleotide sequence: TGTGCCAGCAGCTACTCGACAGAAAGGGCGTTGAATACGCAGTATTTT.

The rearrangement joins TRBV15 to TRBJ2-7; TRBD2 is a possible D gene (7 bases). Germline V gene sequence: CDR1 LNHNV, CDR2 YYDKDF (reference sequence). The CDR3 consists of 15 residues. V shed 1 base and J shed 7 bases, with 17 bases lying between them. The chain's CDR3 is CATSRGGEGVQEQYF. The CDR3 bases are TGTGCCACCAGCAGAGGAGGGGAGGGGGTCCAGGAGCAGTACTTC.

The chain couples TRBV14 to TRBJ2-2; 7 positions agree with TRBD2. The CDR3 spans 14 residues. The germline CDR1 and CDR2 sequences are SGHDN and FVKESK. V trimming: 3 bases; J trimming: 3 bases; junction bases outside the gene matches: 1. DNA of the CDR3: TGTGCCAGCAGCCAGGGAGGGTACACCGGGGAGCTGTTTTTT. This translates into CASSQGGYTGELFF.

The chain couples TRBV4-3 to TRBJ2-7; TRBD2 agrees at 9 bases. The CDR3 contains 17 residues. Germline loops: CDR1 LGHNA, CDR2 YSLEER. J gave up 4 bases and V 4 bases, and 14 bases lay outside the gene matches. The CDR3, as DNA: TGCGCCAGCAGCCTGGACTATAGCGGGGGAGCACCTTACGAGCAGTACTTC. As protein: CASSLDYSGGAPYEQYF.

This clone turned up a few times. The chain has TRBV5-8 and TRBJ2-1, with a weak D call TRBD2 (5 bases). The CDR3 spans 14 residues. Germline loops: CDR1 SGHTS, CDR2 YDEGEE. The V and J ends lost 2 bases and 2 bases respectively, with 8 bases between them. CDR3 residues: CASSFRRPYNEQFF. The CDR3 DNA reads TGTGCCAGCAGCTTCCGGAGGCCCTACAATGAGCAGTTCTTC.

The CDR3, as DNA: TGTGCCACCAGCAGAGATACGCAACTTTTCGGGGGGATGTACCAAGAGACCCAGTACTTC. Its translation: CATSRDTQLFGGMYQETQYF. V gene TRBV15 combines with J gene TRBJ2-5; TRBD2 aligns across 7 bases. The V segment lost 0 bases and the J segment 0 bases; nucleotides outside the gene matches: 16. The CDR3 covers 20 residues. Germline CDR1 is LNHNV and CDR2 is YYDKDF (reference sequence).

This chain uses TRBV7-9 with TRBJ2-3, with 7 bases lining up with TRBD2. V lost 4 bases and J lost 3; bases outside the gene matches: 10. This CDR3 has 16 amino acids. CDR1 SEHNR and CDR2 FQNEAQ come from the germline V gene (reference sequence). This CDR3 is CASSSPTGEGTDTQYF. The DNA for the CDR3 is TGTGCCAGCAGCTCCCCGACGGGGGAGGGTACAGATACGCAGTATTTT.

The rearrangement uses TRBV19 and TRBJ2-2, with D possibly matching TRBD2 (7 bases). V dropped 5 bases and J dropped 0 bases, with 13 bases sitting between them. The CDR3 spans 16 residues. Germline assignment: CDR1 LNHDA and CDR2 SQIVND (reference sequence). The CDR3 is CASSGWGGPNTGELFF. CDR3 DNA: TGTGCCAGTAGTGGGTGGGGGGGCCCGAACACCGGGGAGCTGTTTTTT.

This chain connects TRBV5-1 to TRBJ2-5; TRBD2 is a possible D gene (5 bases). Trimming removed 3 bases at V and 4 bases at J, with 13 bases between. Germline V gives CDR1 SGHRS, CDR2 YFSETQ. The CDR3 is 14 amino acids. This chain's CDR3 is CASSSGSSSETQYF. DNA for the CDR3: TGCGCCAGCAGCTCGGGTTCTAGCTCAGAGACCCAGTACTTC. The full variable domain, in which reference TRBV5-1 and TRBJ2-5 provide the parts outside the CDR3, is KAGVTQTPRYLIKTRGQQVTLSCSPISGHRSVSWYQQTPGQGLQFLFEYFSETQRNKGNFPGRFSGRQFSNSRSEMNVSTLELGDSALYLCASSSGSSSETQYFGPGTRLLVL.

The J gene is TRBJ2-7, the V gene TRBV27; D not certain. The V gene lost 5 bases and the J gene lost 3 bases, with 11 bases spanning the gap. In germline, CDR1 is MNHEY, CDR2 SMNVEV (reference sequence). The CDR3 length is 13 residues. The CDR3 nucleotides read TGTGCCAGCAGTCTCCAACTTGACTACGAGCAGTACTTC. It encodes CASSLQLDYEQYF.

The gene calls are TRBV19 and TRBJ1-1; D remains ambiguous. The CDR3 totals 16 residues. Trimming cost V 7 bases and J 5 bases, with 23 bases left between them. Germline V CDR1 and CDR2: LNHDA, SQIVND (reference sequence). DNA for the CDR3: TGTGCCAGTACCTCCCGGTTCCTGGGAGTGGGGACTGAAGCTTTCTTT. It yields the protein CASTSRFLGVGTEAFF.

The rearrangement links TRBV4-3 to TRBJ2-1; 8 bases line up with TRBD2. This CDR3 is 16 amino acids long. V dropped 1 base and J dropped 7; count of bases not matched to a gene: 9. Germline V CDR1 and CDR2: LGHNA, YSLEER. The CDR3 DNA sequence: TGCGCCAGCAGCCAAGCGAGCGGGGGACCTGGGAATGAGCAGTTCTTC. Protein sequence: CASSQASGGPGNEQFF.

This chain links TRBV4-3 with TRBJ2-7; weak D call: TRBD2 (6 bases). The germline CDR1 and CDR2 sequences are LGHNA and YSLEER. The CDR3 length is 15 residues. Deletions cut 4 bases from V and 0 bases from J, with 13 bases between. Here the CDR3 reads CASSRWGGSSYEQYF. The CDR3 nucleotides read TGCGCCAGCAGCCGGTGGGGAGGAAGCTCCTACGAGCAGTACTTC.

The chain has TRBV7-8 and TRBJ2-3; D gene unclear. V shed 4 bases and J shed 2 bases, with 7 bases lying between them. The CDR3 totals 13 residues. Germline CDR1 and CDR2: SGHVS and FQNEAQ. CDR3 in DNA: TGTGCCAGCAGCTCCTACTCCACAGATACGCAGTATTTT. This translates into CASSSYSTDTQYF.

V usage is TRBV5-6 and J usage is TRBJ2-5; tentatively, D is TRBD2 (6 bases). V dropped 5 bases and J dropped 5 bases, with 10 bases sitting between them. CDR3 length equals 12 residues. Germline CDR1 is SGHDT and CDR2 is YYEEEE. CDR3 nucleotides: TGTGCCAGCAGGGATGGGGGGGAGACCCAGTACTTC. Translated, it gives CASRDGGETQYF.

The CDR3 protein is CASSFNSGNTIYF. The CDR3 DNA reads TGTGCCAGCAGTTTCAACTCTGGAAACACCATATATTTT. The V gene is TRBV27, the J gene TRBJ1-3; no clear D gene. The length of the CDR3 is 13 residues. Germline CDR1 is MNHEY and CDR2 is SMNVEV (reference sequence). Trimming took off 3 bases at V and 0 bases at J, with 3 bases between the two ends.

The rearrangement joins TRBV5-8 to TRBJ1-3; 11 bases map to TRBD1. With 4 bases clipped from V and 7 bases from J, the junction kept 4 bases outside the gene matches. There are 14 residues in the CDR3. Germline V CDR1 and CDR2: SGHTS, YDEGEE. The CDR3 coding sequence is TGTGCCAGCAGCCCGGGACAGGGGGTGAACACCATATATTTT. Protein sequence: CASSPGQGVNTIYF. The full variable domain, its missing parts supplied by reference TRBV5-8 and TRBJ1-3, is EAGVTQSPTHLIKTRGQQATLRCSPISGHTSVYWYQQALGLGLQFLLWYDEGEERNRGNFPPRFSGRQFPNYSSELNVNALELEDSALYLCASSPGQGVNTIYFGEGSWLTVV.

V is TRBV19 and J is TRBJ2-5; a possible D gene is TRBD1 (6 bases). Between the trimmed V and J ends, which lost 7 bases and 0 bases, there was a span of 12 bases. The CDR3 is 14 residues long. CDR1 is LNHDA and CDR2 is SQIVND in the germline V gene (reference sequence). In DNA, the CDR3 is TGTGCCAGTACCCCGAGGGACAACCAAGAGACCCAGTACTTC. Encoded protein: CASTPRDNQETQYF.

V is TRBV27 and J is TRBJ1-5; D might be TRBD1 (6 bases). Germline V lookup: CDR1 MNHEY, CDR2 SMNVEV (reference sequence). CDR3 length: 16 residues. The ends were cut back, 5 bases at V and 3 bases at J, with 17 bases in the middle. CDR3: CASSGEPGHHNQPQHF. In DNA, the CDR3 is TGTGCCAGCAGTGGAGAGCCGGGACACCACAATCAGCCCCAGCATTTT.

The chain has TRBV7-9 and TRBJ2-5, with 10 positions matching TRBD1. The CDR3 extends over 16 amino acids. CDR1 and CDR2 from the germline V gene are SEHNR and FQNEAQ (reference sequence). The V and J ends lost 5 bases and 4 bases, in that order; junction bases with no gene match: 10. CDR3 nucleotide sequence: TGTGCCAGCAGCCACTCAACCGGGACAGGGGCAGAGACCCAGTACTTC. Translated, it gives CASSHSTGTGAETQYF.

The J gene is TRBJ1-2, the V gene TRBV10-3, with D unclear. CDR3 size: 14 residues. Trimming removed 10 bases from V and 2 bases from J, with 17 bases in between. Germline CDR1 and CDR2: ENHRY and SYGVKD. The CDR3 sequence is CATRGESLNYGYTF. For the CDR3, the DNA is TGTGCCACCCGCGGGGAGAGCCTGAACTATGGCTACACCTTC.

This rearrangement joins TRBV29-1 to TRBJ1-3; D unresolved. This CDR3 comprises 11 residues. Germline CDR1 SQVTM, CDR2 ANQGSEA. V shed 4 bases and J shed 6 bases, with 7 bases lying between them. In nucleotides, the CDR3 is TGCAGCGTTGCCCGCGAAAACACCATATATTTT. Translation gives CSVARENTIYF.

This clone appeared a single time. The chain links TRBV7-9 to TRBJ1-4; 12 positions match TRBD1. The CDR3 runs to 15 residues. The germline V gene has CDR1 SEHNR and CDR2 FQNEAQ (reference sequence). The trim removed 2 bases at V and 8 bases at J, leaving 3 bases unmatched. Written as DNA, the CDR3 is TGTGCCAGCAGCTTACCGGGACAGGGGGCCGAAAAACTGTTTTTT. Translated, it gives CASSLPGQGAEKLFF.

This chain links TRBV4-3 with TRBJ2-1, with D maybe TRBD2 (6 bases). The CDR3 totals 16 residues. Germline loops: CDR1 LGHNA, CDR2 YSLEER. Trimming cost V 0 bases and J 0 bases, with 9 bases left between them. The DNA for the CDR3 is TGCGCCAGCAGCCAAGATATGGGGGGCTCCTACAATGAGCAGTTCTTC. Encoded protein: CASSQDMGGSYNEQFF.